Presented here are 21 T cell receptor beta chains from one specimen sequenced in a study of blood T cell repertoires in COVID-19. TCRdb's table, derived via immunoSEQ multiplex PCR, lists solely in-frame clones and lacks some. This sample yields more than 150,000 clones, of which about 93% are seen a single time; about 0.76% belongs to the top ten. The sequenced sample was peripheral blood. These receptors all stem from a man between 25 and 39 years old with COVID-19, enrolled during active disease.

For the CDR3, the DNA is TGCGCCAGCAGCCCCGGACAGGGGTGGGAGCAGTACTTC. Amino acid sequence: CASSPGQGWEQYF. The chain recombines TRBV5-1 with TRBJ2-7; 9 nucleotides align to TRBD1. This CDR3 comprises 13 residues. Trimming removed 4 bases from V and 7 bases from J; junction bases left unmatched: 6. Germline V gene sequence: CDR1 SGHRS, CDR2 YFSETQ. Filled out from reference TRBV5-1 and TRBJ2-7, the complete variable domain reads KAGVTQTPRYLIKTRGQQVTLSCSPISGHRSVSWYQQTPGQGLQFLFEYFSETQRNKGNFPGRFSGRQFSNSRSEMNVSTLELGDSALYLCASSPGQGWEQYFGPGTRLTVT.

The CDR3: CSVARGGGTDTQYF. Written as DNA, the CDR3 is TGCAGCGTTGCGCGGGGGGGCGGGACAGATACGCAGTATTTT. The V call is TRBV29-1, the J call TRBJ2-3; 9 positions match TRBD2. This CDR3 comprises 14 residues. With 4 bases clipped from V and 3 bases from J, the junction kept 5 bases outside the gene matches. Per germline, CDR1 SQVTM and CDR2 ANQGSEA.

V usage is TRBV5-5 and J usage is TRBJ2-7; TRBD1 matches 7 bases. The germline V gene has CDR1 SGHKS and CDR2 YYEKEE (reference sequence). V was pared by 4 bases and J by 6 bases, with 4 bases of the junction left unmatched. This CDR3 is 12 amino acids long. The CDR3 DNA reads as TGTGCCAGCAGCGGGACAGTTTCCGAGCAGTACTTC. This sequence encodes CASSGTVSEQYF.

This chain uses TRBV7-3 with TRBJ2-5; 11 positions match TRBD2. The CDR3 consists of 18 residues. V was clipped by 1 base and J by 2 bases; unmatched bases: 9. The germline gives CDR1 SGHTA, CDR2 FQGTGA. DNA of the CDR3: TGTGCCAGCAGCTTAATCGCTCGTCCTAGCGGGGGGCAAGAGACCCAGTACTTC. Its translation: CASSLIARPSGGQETQYF.

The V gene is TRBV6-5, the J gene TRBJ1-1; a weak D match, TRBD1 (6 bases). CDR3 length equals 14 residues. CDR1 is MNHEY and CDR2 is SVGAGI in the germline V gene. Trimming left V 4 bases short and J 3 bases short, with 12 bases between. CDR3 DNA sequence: TGTGCCAGCAGTTTACAGGGATCAGACACTGAAGCTTTCTTT. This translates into CASSLQGSDTEAFF.

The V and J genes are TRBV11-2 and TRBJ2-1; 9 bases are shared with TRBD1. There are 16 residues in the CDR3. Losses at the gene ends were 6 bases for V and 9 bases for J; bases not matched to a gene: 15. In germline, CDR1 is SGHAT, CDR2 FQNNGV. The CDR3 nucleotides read TGTGCCAGCAGATCAGTCTCCGGGACAGGGTGGCGTGAGCAGTTCTTC. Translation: CASRSVSGTGWREQFF.

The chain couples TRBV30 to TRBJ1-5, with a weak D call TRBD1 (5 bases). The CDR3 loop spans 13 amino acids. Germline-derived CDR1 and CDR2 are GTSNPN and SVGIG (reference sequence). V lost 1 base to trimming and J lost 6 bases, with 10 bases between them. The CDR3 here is CAWSGLGVQPQHF. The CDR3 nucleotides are TGTGCCTGGAGTGGGTTAGGGGTTCAGCCCCAGCATTTT.

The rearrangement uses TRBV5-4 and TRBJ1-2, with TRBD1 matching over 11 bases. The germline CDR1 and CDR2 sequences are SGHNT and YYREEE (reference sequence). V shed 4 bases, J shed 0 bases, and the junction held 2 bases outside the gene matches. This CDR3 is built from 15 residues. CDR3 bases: TGTGCCAGCAGCCGGGACAGGGGGTCTAACTATGGCTACACCTTC. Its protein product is CASSRDRGSNYGYTF.

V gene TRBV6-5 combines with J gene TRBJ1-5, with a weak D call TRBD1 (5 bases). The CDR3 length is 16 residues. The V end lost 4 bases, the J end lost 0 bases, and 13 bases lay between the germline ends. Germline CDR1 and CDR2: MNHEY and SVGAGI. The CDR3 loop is CASSSNQGVSNQPQHF. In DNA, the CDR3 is TGTGCCAGCAGTTCCAACCAGGGTGTTAGCAATCAGCCCCAGCATTTT.

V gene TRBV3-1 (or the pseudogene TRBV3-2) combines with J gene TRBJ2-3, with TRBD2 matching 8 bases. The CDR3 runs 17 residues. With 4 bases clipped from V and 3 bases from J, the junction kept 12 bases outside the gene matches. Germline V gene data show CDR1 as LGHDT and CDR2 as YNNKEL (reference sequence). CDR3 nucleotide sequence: TGTGCCAGCAGCCCGACCGGCAGCGGGGGAGGGACAGATACGCAGTATTTT. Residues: CASSPTGSGGGTDTQYF.

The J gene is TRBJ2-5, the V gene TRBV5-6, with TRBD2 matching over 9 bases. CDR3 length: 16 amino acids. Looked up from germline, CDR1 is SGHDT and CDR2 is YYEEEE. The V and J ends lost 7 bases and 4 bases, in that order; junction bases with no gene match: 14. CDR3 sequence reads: CASAHKLAGNGETQYF. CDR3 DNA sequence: TGTGCCAGCGCGCACAAGCTAGCGGGGAATGGAGAGACCCAGTACTTC.

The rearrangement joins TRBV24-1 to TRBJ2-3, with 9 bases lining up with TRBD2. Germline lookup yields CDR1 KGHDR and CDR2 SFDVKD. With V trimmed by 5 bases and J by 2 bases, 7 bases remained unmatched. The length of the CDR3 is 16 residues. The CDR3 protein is CATSGSAGGSTDTQYF. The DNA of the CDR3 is TGTGCCACCAGTGGTTCAGCGGGGGGATCCACAGATACGCAGTATTTT.

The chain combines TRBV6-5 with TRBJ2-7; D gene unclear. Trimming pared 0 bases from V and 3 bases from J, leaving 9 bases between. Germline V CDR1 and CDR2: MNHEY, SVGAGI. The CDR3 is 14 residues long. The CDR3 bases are TGTGCCAGCAGTTACTCGGTCCAGGACTACGAGCAGTACTTC. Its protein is CASSYSVQDYEQYF.

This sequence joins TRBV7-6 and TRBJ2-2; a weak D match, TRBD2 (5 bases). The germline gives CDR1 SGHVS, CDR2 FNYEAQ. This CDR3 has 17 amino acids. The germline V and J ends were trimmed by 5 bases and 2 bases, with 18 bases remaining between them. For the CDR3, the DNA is TGTGCCAGCAGCCTTAGGGCAGACACTAGAAACACCGGGGAGCTGTTTTTT. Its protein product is CASSLRADTRNTGELFF. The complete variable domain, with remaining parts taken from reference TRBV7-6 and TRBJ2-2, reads GAGVSQSPRYKVTKRGQDVALRCDPISGHVSLYWYRQALGQGPEFLTYFNYEAQQDKSGLPNDRFSAERPEGSISTLTIQRTEQRDSAMYRCASSLRADTRNTGELFFGEGSRLTVL.

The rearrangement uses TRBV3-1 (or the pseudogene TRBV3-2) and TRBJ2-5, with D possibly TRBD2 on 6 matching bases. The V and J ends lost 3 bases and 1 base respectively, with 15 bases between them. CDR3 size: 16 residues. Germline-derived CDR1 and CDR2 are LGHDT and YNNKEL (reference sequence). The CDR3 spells CASSQSQRLGQETQYF. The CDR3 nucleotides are TGTGCCAGCAGCCAGTCTCAAAGACTAGGCCAAGAGACCCAGTACTTC.

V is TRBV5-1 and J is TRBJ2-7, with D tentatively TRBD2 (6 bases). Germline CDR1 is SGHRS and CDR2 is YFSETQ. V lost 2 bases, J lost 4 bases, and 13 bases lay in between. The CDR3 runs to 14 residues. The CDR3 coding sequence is TGCGCCAGCAGCTTCGATAACAGCGGGTACGAGCAGTACTTC. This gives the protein CASSFDNSGYEQYF.

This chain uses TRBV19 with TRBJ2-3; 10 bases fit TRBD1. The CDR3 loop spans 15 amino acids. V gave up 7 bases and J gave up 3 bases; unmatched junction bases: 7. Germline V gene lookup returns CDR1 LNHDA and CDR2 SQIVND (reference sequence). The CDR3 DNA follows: TGTGCCAGTACCGACAGGGGGCTAGCGACAGATACGCAGTATTTT. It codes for CASTDRGLATDTQYF.

CDR3 in DNA: TGTGCCGGCTCTCCCGGACAGGGGATGAGGGGCTACACCTTC. It yields the protein CAGSPGQGMRGYTF. V gene TRBV9 combines with J gene TRBJ1-2; 9 bases match TRBD1. CDR3 length equals 14 residues. Germline V gives CDR1 SGDLS, CDR2 YYNGEE. After removal of 10 bases from V and 8 bases from J, the junction contained 15 bases not matched to a gene.

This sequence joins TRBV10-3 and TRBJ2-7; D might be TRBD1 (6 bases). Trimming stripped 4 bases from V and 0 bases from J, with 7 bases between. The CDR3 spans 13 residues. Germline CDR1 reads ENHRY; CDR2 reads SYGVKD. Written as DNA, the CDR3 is TGTGCCATCAGTGTGGACAGCTCCTACGAGCAGTACTTC. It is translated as CAISVDSSYEQYF.

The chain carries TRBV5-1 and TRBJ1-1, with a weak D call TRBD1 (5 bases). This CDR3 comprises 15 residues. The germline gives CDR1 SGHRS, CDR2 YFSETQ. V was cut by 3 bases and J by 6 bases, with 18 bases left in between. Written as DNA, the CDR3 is TGCGCCAGCAGCTGGGTGGGGGGTAGTAATGCTGAAGCTTTCTTT. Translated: CASSWVGGSNAEAFF.

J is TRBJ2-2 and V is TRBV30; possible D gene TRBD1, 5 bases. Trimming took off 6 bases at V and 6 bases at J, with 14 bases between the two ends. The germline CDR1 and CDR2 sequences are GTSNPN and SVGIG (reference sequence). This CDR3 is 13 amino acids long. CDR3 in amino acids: CACTPAGPGELFF. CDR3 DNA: TGTGCCTGCACGCCCGCAGGGCCCGGGGAGCTGTTTTTT.